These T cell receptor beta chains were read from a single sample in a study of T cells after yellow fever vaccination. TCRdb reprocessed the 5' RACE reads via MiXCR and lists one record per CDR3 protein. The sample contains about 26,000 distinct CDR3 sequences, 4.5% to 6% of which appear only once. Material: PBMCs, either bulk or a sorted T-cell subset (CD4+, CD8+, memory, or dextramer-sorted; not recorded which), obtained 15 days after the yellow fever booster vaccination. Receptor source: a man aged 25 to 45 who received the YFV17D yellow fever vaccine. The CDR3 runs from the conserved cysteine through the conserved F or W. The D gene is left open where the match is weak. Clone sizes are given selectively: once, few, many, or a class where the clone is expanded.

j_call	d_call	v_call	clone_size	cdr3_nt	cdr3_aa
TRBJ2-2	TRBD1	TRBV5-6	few	TGTGCCAGCAGCCAGGGGGTCAGGGGGCACACCGGCGGGGAGCTGTTTTTT	CASSQGVRGHTGGELFF
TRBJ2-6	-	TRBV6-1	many	TGTGCCAGCAGTGAAAGCCTCAGCTCTGGGGCCAACGTCCTGACTTTC	CASSESLSSGANVLTF
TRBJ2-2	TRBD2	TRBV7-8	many	TGTGCCAGCAGACTAGCGGGAGGGACGAACACCGGGGAGCTGTTTTTT	CASRLAGGTNTGELFF
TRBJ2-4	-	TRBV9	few	TGTGCCAGCAGCGTAGGTCAACTAGTCCCAAACATTCAGTACTTC	CASSVGQLVPNIQYF
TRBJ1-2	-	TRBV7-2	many	TGTGCCAGCAGCTTAGGGATCGCGGGACGAACACCCTATGGCTACACCTTC	CASSLGIAGRTPYGYTF
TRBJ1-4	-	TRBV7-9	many	TGTGCCAGCAGCCGCTCGACGGCAACTAATGAAAAACTGTTTTTT	CASSRSTATNEKLFF
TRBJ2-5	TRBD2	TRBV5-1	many	TGCGCCAGCAGCTTGGTAACCGCAGGACTAGCGGGACAAGAGACCCAGTACTTC	CASSLVTAGLAGQETQYF
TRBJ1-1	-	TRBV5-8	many	TGTGCCAGCAGGTTTCAGCTAAACACTGAAGCTTTCTTT	CASRFQLNTEAFF
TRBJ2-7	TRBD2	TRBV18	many	TGTGCCAGCTCGCTATTCCGGGACTACTCCTACGAGCAGTACTTC	CASSLFRDYSYEQYF
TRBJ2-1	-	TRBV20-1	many	TGCGGAGTACGGGACATCTCCTACAATGAGCAGTTCTTC	CGVRDISYNEQFF
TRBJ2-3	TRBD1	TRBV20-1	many	TGCAGTGCTAGGGCCGGGACAGGGGATAGCACAGATACGCAGTATTTT	CSARAGTGDSTDTQYF
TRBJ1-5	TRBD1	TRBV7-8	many	TGTGCCAGCAGCTTCAGTTCGTTTGGGACAGGCTCAGAGGACAATCAGCCCCAGCATTTT	CASSFSSFGTGSEDNQPQHF
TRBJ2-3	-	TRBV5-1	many	TGCGCCAGCAGCGGGGGGACAGCCGGACGCACAGATACGCAGTATTTT	CASSGGTAGRTDTQYF
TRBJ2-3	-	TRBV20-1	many	TGCAGTGCGAAGGTGTCTCCGATCACAGATACGCAGTATTTT	CSAKVSPITDTQYF
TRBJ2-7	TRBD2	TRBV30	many	TGTGCCTGGAGTGTTGTTAGCGGGGGCGAGCAGTACTTC	CAWSVVSGGEQYF
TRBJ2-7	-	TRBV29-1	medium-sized	TGCAGCGTTGGCCAGGCAACCTACGAGCAGTACTTC	CSVGQATYEQYF
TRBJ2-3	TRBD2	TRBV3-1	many	TGTGCCAGCAGCTCTACTAGCGGAGCTACGCAGTATTTT	CASSSTSGATQYF
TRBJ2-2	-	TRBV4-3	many	TGCGCCAGCAGCCAAAGATCATTGGGGCGGTCCACCGGGGAGCTGTTTTTT	CASSQRSLGRSTGELFF
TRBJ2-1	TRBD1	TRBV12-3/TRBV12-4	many	TGTGCCAGCAGCCCGGACAGGGGAGACAATGAGCAGTTCTTC	CASSPDRGDNEQFF
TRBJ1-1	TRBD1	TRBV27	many	TGTGCCAGCAGTTTATCGCACAGGGGCACTGAAGCTTTCTTT	CASSLSHRGTEAFF
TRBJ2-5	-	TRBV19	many	TGTGCCAGTGGAGGGAAACAAGAGACCCAGTACTTC	CASGGKQETQYF
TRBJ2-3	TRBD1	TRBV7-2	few	TGTGCCAGCAGCTTAGTATCCGGGACAGGGTCACATACGCAGTATTTT	CASSLVSGTGSHTQYF
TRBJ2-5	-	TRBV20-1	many	TGCAGTGCTAGAGAAGAGGGGAAAGAGACCCAGTACTTC	CSAREEGKETQYF
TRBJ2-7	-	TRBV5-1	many	TGCGCCAGCAGCTTGACGGGAGCGGCCTACGAGCAGTACTTC	CASSLTGAAYEQYF
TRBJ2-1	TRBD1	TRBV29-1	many	TGCAGCGTTGAATCGGACAGGGTCTACAATGAGCAGTTCTTC	CSVESDRVYNEQFF
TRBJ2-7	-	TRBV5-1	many	TGCGCCAGCAGCTTCTTGAACGAGCAGTACTTC	CASSFLNEQYF
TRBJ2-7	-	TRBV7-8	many	TGTGCCAGCAGCCAGGGCTCGGGATCTACCTACGAGCAGTACTTC	CASSQGSGSTYEQYF
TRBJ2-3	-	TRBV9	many	TGTGCCAGCAGCCCCGGCAGGGATGTCAGTACGCAGTATTTT	CASSPGRDVSTQYF
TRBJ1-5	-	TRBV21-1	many	TGTGCCAGCAGCGCACAACACCGGGACAGGAAGGGCTTACGGAATCAGCCCCAGCATTTT	CASSAQHRDRKGLRNQPQHF
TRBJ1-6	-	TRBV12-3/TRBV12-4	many	TGTGCCAGCAGTTTAAGGGAGCTAAATTCACCCCTCCACTTT	CASSLRELNSPLHF
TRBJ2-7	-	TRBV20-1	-	TGCTGTGCTAGAGATCTTAGGGGGGGAGTAAGCGAGCAGTACTTC	CCARDLRGGVSEQYF
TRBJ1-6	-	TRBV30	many	TGTGCCTGGAGGGGTCGTTGGACCGAGGGTTTTTCACCCCTCCACTTT	CAWRGRWTEGFSPLHF
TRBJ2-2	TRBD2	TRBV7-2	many	TGTGCCAGCAGGGACTCCGGGCTAGCGGGAGTCACCGGGGAGCTGTTTTTT	CASRDSGLAGVTGELFF
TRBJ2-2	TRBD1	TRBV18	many	TGTGCCAGCTCGTGGACAGGCAACACCGGGGAGCTGTTTTTT	CASSWTGNTGELFF
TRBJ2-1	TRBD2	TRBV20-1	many	TGCAGTGCACCACGGGGGGGCCTTTTCAATGAGCAGTTCTTC	CSAPRGGLFNEQFF
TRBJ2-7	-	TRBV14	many	TGTGCCAGCAGCCAAGATTTAAATAACGAACAGTACTTC	CASSQDLNNEQYF
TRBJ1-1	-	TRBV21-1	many	TGTGCCAGCAGCCCCCGGACATTAATGAACACTGAAGCTTTCTTT	CASSPRTLMNTEAFF